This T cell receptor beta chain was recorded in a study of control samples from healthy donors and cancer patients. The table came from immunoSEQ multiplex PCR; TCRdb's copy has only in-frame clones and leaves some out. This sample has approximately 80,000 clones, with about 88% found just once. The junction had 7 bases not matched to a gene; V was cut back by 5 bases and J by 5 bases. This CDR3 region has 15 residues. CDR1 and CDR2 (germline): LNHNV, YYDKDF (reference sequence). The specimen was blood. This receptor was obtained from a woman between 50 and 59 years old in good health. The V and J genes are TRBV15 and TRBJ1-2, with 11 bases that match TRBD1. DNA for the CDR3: TGTGCCACCAGCGTGGGACAGGGGGTAGATTATGGCTACACCTTC. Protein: CATSVGQGVDYGYTF.